The following is a T cell receptor (beta chain) sequence with its context. The antigen is not known. This sample is part of a study of monozygotic twins with inflammatory bowel disease. CDR1 and CDR2 from the germline V gene are DFQATT and SNEGSKA (reference sequence). The CDR3 is 12 residues long. Each UMI harboured a 6-nucleotide sample barcode and was appended via template switching. Two nested PCRs, of roughly 15 and 9 cycles, processed TCRalpha and TCRbeta cDNA. No DNA is given; TCRdb re-called the 5' RACE reads and lists each CDR3 protein once. The sample is made up of 160,000 or so distinct CDR3 sequences, and the top ten hold roughly 2.4% of it. General observations from the study: The authors note that differing immunosuppressive treatments may have added variability to patient repertoires. IBD patients shared fewer clonotypes with others than healthy twins, especially with disease activity.

This receptor was obtained from a human donor with ulcerative colitis or Crohn's disease, or a healthy co-twin of an affected twin (not recorded which). The chain joins TRBV20-1 to TRBJ2-5; TCRdb's D call, TRBD1, is unchecked because there is no DNA. The sequenced sample consisted of blood. The CDR3 protein is CSASRIAPAQYF.